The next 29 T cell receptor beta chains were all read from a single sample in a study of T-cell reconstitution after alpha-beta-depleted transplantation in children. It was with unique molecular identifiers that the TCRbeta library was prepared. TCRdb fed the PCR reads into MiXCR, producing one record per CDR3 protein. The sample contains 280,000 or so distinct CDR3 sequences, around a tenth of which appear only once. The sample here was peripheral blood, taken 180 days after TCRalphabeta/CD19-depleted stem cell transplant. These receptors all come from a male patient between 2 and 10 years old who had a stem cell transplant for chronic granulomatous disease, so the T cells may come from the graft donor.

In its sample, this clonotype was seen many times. The CDR3 nucleotides read TGCAGTGCTCAACTAGGACAGGGTCCCAACGAGCAGTACTTC. The encoded protein is CSAQLGQGPNEQYF. The chain carries TRBV20-1 and TRBJ2-7, with 8 bases that match TRBD1. CDR1 DFQATT and CDR2 SNEGSKA come from the germline V gene (reference sequence). The CDR3 totals 14 residues. The junction had 11 bases not matched to a gene; V was cut back by 5 bases and J by 5 bases.

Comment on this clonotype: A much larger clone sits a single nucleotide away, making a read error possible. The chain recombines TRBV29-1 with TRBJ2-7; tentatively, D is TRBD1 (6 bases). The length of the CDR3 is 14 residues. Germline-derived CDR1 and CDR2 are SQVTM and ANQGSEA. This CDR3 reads CGVMTGSSTYEQYF. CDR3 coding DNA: TGCGGCGTGATGACAGGCAGTTCCACCTACGAGCAGTACTTC.

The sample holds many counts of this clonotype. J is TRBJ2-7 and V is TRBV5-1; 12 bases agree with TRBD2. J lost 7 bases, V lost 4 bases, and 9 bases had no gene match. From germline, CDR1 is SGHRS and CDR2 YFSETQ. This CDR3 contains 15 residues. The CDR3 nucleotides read TGCGCCAGCAGCCGACTAGCGGGAGTGGGAGGGGAGCAGTACTTC. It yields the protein CASSRLAGVGGEQYF. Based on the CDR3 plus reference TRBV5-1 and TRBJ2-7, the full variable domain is KAGVTQTPRYLIKTRGQQVTLSCSPISGHRSVSWYQQTPGQGLQFLFEYFSETQRNKGNFPGRFSGRQFSNSRSEMNVSTLELGDSALYLCASSRLAGVGGEQYFGPGTRLTVT.

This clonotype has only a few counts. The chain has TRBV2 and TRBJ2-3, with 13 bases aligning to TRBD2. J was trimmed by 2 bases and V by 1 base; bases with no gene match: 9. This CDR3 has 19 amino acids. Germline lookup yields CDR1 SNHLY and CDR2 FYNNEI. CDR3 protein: CASSEGLAGGLRATDTQYF. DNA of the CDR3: TGTGCCAGCAGTGAAGGACTAGCGGGGGGCCTCAGGGCCACAGATACGCAGTATTTT.

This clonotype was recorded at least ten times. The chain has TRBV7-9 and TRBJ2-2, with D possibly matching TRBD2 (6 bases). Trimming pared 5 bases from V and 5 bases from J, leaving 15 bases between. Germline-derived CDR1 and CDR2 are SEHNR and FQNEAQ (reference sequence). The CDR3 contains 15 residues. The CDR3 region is CASSRVDGGTGELFF. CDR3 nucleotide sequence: TGTGCCAGCAGCCGGGTCGACGGGGGAACCGGGGAGCTGTTTTTT.

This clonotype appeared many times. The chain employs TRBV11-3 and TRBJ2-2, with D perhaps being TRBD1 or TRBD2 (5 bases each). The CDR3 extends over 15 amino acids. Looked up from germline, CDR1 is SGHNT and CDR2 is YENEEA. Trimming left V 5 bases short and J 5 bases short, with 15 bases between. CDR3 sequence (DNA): TGTGCCAGCAGCACAGAGGGGTTGGGTACCGGGGAGCTGTTTTTT. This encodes CASSTEGLGTGELFF.

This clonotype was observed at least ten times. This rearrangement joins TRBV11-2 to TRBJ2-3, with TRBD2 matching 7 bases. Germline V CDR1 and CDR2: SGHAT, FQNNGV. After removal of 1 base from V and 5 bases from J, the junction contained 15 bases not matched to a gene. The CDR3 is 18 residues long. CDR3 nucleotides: TGTGCCAGCAGCTTAGGTCACGGCGGGAGCCTGCGAGTAGATACGCAGTATTTT. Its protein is CASSLGHGGSLRVDTQYF.

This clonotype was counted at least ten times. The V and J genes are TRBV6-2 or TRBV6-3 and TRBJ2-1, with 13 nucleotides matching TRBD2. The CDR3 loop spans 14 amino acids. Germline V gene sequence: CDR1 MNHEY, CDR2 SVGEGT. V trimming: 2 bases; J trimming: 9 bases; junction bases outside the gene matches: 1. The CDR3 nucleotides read TGTGCCAGCAGTTACACTAGCGGGGGGGGTGAGCAGTTCTTC. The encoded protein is CASSYTSGGGEQFF.

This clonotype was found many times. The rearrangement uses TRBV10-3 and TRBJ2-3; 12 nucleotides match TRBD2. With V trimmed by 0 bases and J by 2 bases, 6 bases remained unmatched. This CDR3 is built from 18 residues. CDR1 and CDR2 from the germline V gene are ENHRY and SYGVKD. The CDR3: CAISESPLAGGYTDTQYF. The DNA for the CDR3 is TGTGCCATCAGTGAGTCCCCACTAGCGGGGGGTTACACAGATACGCAGTATTTT.

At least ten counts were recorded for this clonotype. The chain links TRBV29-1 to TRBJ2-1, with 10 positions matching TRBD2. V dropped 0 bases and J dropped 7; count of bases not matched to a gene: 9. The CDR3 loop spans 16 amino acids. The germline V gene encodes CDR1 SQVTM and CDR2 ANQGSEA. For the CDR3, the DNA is TGCAGCGTTGAAGATCTTCGGACTAGCGGACTTAATGAGCAGTTCTTC. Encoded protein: CSVEDLRTSGLNEQFF.

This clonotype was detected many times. CDR3 nucleotide sequence: TGCGCCAGCAGCCGAGGGACAGGAGGGGAGACCCAGTACTTC. It encodes CASSRGTGGETQYF. The V call is TRBV10-2, the J call TRBJ2-5; 8 bases line up with TRBD1. This CDR3 region has 14 residues. Germline values: CDR1 WSHSY, CDR2 SAAADI. J lost 5 bases, V lost 6 bases, and 8 bases had no gene match.

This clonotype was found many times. The CDR3 nucleotides are TGCGCCAGCAGCCCCGCAGTAGAAGCGGGGCCGTCGTGGAACATTCAGTACTTC. Translating it yields CASSPAVEAGPSWNIQYF. The chain uses TRBV5-1 and TRBJ2-4; TRBD2 matches at 7 bases. This CDR3 region has 18 residues. After removal of 4 bases from V and 7 bases from J, the junction contained 20 bases not matched to a gene. The germline CDR1 and CDR2 sequences are SGHRS and YFSETQ.

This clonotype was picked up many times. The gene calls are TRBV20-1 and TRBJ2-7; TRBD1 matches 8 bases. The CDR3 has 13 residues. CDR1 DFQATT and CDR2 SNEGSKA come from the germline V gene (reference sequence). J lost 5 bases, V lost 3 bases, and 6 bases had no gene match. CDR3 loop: CSASDRGWDEQYF. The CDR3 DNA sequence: TGCAGTGCTAGCGACAGGGGTTGGGACGAGCAGTACTTC.

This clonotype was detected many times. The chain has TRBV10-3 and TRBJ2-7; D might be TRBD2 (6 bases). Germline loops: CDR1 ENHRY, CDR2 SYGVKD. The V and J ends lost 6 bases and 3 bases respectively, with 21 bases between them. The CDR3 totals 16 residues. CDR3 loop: CAIRGDSGLGIYEQYF. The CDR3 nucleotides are TGTGCCATCAGGGGTGATAGCGGATTGGGGATCTACGAGCAGTACTTC.

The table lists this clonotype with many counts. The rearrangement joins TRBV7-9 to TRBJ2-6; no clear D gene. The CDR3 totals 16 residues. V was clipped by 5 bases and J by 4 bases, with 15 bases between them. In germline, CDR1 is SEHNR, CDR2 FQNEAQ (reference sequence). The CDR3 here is CASSDSRARGANVLTF. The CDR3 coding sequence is TGTGCCAGCAGCGATTCAAGGGCGCGAGGGGCCAACGTCCTGACTTTC.

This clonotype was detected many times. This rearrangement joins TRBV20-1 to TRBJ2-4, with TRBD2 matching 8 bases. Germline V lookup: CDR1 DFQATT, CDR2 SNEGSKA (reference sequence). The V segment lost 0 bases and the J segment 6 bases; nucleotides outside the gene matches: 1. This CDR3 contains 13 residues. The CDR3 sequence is CSAREAGGNIQYF. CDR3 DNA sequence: TGCAGTGCTAGAGAGGCGGGAGGAAACATTCAGTACTTC.

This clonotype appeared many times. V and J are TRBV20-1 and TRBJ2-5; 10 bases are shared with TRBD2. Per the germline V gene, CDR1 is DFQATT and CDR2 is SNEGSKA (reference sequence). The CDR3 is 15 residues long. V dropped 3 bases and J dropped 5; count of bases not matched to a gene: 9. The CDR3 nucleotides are TGCAGTGCTAGGCCCCCACTAGCGGGAAGTGAGACCCAGTACTTC. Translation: CSARPPLAGSETQYF.

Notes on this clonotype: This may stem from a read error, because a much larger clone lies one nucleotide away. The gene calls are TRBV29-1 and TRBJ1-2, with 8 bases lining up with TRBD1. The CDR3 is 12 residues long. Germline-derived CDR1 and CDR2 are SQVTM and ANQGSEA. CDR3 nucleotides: TGCAGCGTTGGCGACAGGGGCTATGGCGACACCTTC. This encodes CSVGDRGYGDTF.

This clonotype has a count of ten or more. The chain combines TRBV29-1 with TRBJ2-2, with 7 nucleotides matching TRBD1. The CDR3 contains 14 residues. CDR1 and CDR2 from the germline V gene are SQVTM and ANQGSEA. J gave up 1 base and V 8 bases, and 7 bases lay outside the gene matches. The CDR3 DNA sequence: TGCAGCACCCTAACAGGGGTGAACACCGGGGAGCTGTTTTTT. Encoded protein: CSTLTGVNTGELFF.

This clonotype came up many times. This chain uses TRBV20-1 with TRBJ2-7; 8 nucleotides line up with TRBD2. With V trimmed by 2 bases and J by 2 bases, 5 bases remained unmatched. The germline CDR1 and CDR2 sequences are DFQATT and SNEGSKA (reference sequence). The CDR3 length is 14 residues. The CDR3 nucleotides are TGCAGTGCTAGACGGGGACTAGGAACCTACGAGCAGTACTTC. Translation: CSARRGLGTYEQYF.

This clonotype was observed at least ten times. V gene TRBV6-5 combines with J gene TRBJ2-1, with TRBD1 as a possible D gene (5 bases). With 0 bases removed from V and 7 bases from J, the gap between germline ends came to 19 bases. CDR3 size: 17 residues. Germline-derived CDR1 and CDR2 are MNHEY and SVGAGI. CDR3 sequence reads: CASSYSVIRAVGNEQFF. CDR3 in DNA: TGTGCCAGCAGTTACTCAGTGATCAGGGCCGTGGGTAATGAGCAGTTCTTC.

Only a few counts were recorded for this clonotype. In DNA form, the CDR3 reads TGTGCCAGCAGCCAAGACTATCAAGAGACCCAGTACTTC. Amino acids: CASSQDYQETQYF. The chain uses TRBV5-6 and TRBJ2-5, with D possibly being TRBD2 (5 bases). This CDR3 contains 13 residues. CDR1 is SGHDT, CDR2 YYEEEE, per germline. V was cut by 4 bases and J by 2 bases, with 9 bases left in between.

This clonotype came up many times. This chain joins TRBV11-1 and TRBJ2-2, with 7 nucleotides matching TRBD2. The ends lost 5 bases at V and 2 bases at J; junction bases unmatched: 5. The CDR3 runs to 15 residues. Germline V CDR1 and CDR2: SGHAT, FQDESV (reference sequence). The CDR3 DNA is TGTGCCAGCAGCCCCGGGACTACCAACACCGGGGAGCTGTTTTTT. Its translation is CASSPGTTNTGELFF.

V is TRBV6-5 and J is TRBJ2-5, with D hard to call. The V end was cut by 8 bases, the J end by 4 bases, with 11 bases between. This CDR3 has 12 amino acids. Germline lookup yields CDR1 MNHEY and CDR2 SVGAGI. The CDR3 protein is CASASIGETQYF. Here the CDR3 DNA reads TGTGCCAGCGCGAGTATTGGAGAGACCCAGTACTTC.

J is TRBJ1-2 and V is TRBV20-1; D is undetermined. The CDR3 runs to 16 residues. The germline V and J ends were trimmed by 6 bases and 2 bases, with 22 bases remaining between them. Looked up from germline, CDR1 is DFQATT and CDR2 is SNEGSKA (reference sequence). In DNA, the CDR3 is TGCAGTGCAAGTTCCACACGGGTGGCCTCAAACTATGGCTACACCTTC. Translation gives CSASSTRVASNYGYTF.

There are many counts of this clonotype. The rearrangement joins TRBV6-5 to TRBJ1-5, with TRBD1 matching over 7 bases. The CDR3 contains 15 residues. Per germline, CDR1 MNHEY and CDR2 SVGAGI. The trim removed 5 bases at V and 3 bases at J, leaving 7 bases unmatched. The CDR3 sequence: CASSIDRVHNQPQHF. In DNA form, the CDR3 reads TGTGCCAGCAGTATCGACAGGGTCCACAATCAGCCCCAGCATTTT.

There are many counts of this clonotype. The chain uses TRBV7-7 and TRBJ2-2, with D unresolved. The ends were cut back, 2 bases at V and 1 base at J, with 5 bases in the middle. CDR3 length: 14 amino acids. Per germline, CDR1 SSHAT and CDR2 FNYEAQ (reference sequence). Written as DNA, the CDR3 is TGTGCCAGCAGCTTATTGGAGAACACCGGGGAGCTGTTTTTT. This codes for CASSLLENTGELFF.

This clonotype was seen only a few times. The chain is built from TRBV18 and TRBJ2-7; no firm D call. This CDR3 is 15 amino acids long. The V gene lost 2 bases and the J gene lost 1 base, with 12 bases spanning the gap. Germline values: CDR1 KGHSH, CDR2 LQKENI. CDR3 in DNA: TGTGCCAGCTCACCAGATAAAGGTATTTCCTACGAGCAGTACTTC. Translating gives CASSPDKGISYEQYF.

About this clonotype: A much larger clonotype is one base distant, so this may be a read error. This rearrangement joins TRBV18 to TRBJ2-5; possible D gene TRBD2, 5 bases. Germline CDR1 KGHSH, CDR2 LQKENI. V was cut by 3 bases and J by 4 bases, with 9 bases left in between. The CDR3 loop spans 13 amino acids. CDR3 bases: TGTGCCAGCTCACCGAACAGCGGAGAGACCCAGTACTTC. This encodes CASSPNSGETQYF.